The 27 T cell receptor beta chains given below trace back to one sample, sequenced in a study of cytomegalovirus exposure and HLA in healthy donors. It was with 60 Vbeta and 13 Jbeta primers that the PCR ran. The data were produced by immunoSEQ multiplex PCR, yet TCRdb's version contains in-frame clones alone and is incomplete. The repertoire holds approximately 150,000 clones, roughly 85% seen once, with under 1.5% in the top ten. Material: PBMCs. Source of these receptors: a man aged 25-45 years in good health and CMV-seronegative.

This clone was picked up a small number of times. This sequence joins TRBV9 and TRBJ2-7, with D unresolved. V lost 1 base, J lost 2 bases, and 10 bases lay in between. The CDR3 has 14 amino acids. From germline, CDR1 is SGDLS and CDR2 YYNGEE. In DNA, the CDR3 is TGTGCCAGCAGCGTATTAGCTTCGACCTACGAGCAGTACTTC. This encodes CASSVLASTYEQYF.

The chain is built from TRBV5-4 and TRBJ2-3; 7 bases fit TRBD2. The V gene end was trimmed by 2 bases and the J gene end by 4 bases; junction bases not matched to a gene: 4. Per the germline V gene, CDR1 is SGHNT and CDR2 is YYREEE (reference sequence). CDR3 length equals 14 residues. CDR3 bases: TGTGCCAGCAGCTTAGGGCTAGCGGCAGATACGCAGTATTTT. Translated, it gives CASSLGLAADTQYF.

The V and J genes are TRBV19 and TRBJ2-1, with 10 positions matching TRBD2. V gave up 4 bases and J gave up 9 bases; unmatched junction bases: 6. The germline gives CDR1 LNHDA, CDR2 SQIVND (reference sequence). This CDR3 is built from 14 residues. CDR3 protein: CASSSLAGAGEQFF. CDR3 DNA sequence: TGTGCCAGTAGTAGCCTAGCGGGGGCAGGTGAGCAGTTCTTC.

The CDR3 region has the DNA TGTGCCAGCAGAGCAGGGACAGGGGCCTACGAGCAGTACTTC. This sequence encodes CASRAGTGAYEQYF. The chain carries TRBV6-5 and TRBJ2-7; 10 bases match TRBD1. Trimming removed 6 bases from V and 2 bases from J; junction bases left unmatched: 4. Germline V gene sequence: CDR1 MNHEY, CDR2 SVGAGI. The CDR3 length is 14 residues.

This clone was observed a handful of times. The rearrangement uses TRBV6-6 and TRBJ1-4; TRBD1 is a possible D gene (5 bases). CDR1 is MNHNY and CDR2 is SVGAGI in the germline V gene (reference sequence). The CDR3 loop spans 13 amino acids. Trimming pared 5 bases from V and 4 bases from J, leaving 8 bases between. CDR3 DNA sequence: TGTGCCAGCAGTAAGACAGATAATGAAAAACTGTTTTTT. Amino acids: CASSKTDNEKLFF.

The CDR3 loop is CASSSLSTEAFF. DNA of the CDR3: TGTGCCAGCAGTTCCCTGAGTACTGAAGCTTTCTTT. The chain has TRBV6-5 and TRBJ1-1; D call uncertain. From germline, CDR1 is MNHEY and CDR2 SVGAGI. The length of the CDR3 is 12 residues. Trimming pared 4 bases from V and 5 bases from J, leaving 8 bases between.

This clone was counted between two and nine times. V gene TRBV2 combines with J gene TRBJ2-2, with D maybe TRBD2 (7 bases). Per the germline V gene, CDR1 is SNHLY and CDR2 is FYNNEI. The CDR3 has 14 residues. V dropped 8 bases and J dropped 4 bases, with 14 bases sitting between them. The CDR3 sequence: CASGGGLGTGELFF. CDR3 bases: TGTGCCAGCGGGGGGGGGCTTGGCACCGGGGAGCTGTTTTTT.

V is TRBV19 and J is TRBJ1-2, with D possibly being TRBD1 (6 bases). CDR1 is LNHDA, CDR2 SQIVND, per germline (reference sequence). The CDR3 runs 14 residues. The V end was cut by 1 base, the J end by 1 base, with 7 bases between. The CDR3 here is CASSIGQDNYGYTF. The CDR3 DNA sequence: TGTGCCAGTAGTATAGGACAGGATAACTATGGCTACACCTTC.

This clone was recorded once. The CDR3 spells CASRTRGSYEQYF. The CDR3, as DNA: TGTGCCAGCAGAACTCGGGGCTCCTACGAGCAGTACTTC. The chain recombines TRBV7-8 with TRBJ2-7; D is perhaps TRBD2 (5 bases). The CDR3 is 13 residues long. Trimming left V 6 bases short and J 0 bases short, with 9 bases between. The germline gives CDR1 SGHVS, CDR2 FQNEAQ. The variable domain in full, completed from reference TRBV7-8 and TRBJ2-7, reads GAGVSQSPRYKVAKRGQDVALRCDPISGHVSLFWYQQALGQGPEFLTYFQNEAQLDKSGLPSDRFFAERPEGSVSTLKIQRTQQEDSAVYLCASRTRGSYEQYFGPGTRLTVT.

The CDR3: CATRNLVEGPNYGYTF. DNA of the CDR3: TGTGCCACCCGAAATCTCGTTGAGGGCCCTAACTATGGCTACACCTTC. The chain is built from TRBV28 and TRBJ1-2; D uncertain. V was pared by 10 bases and J by 0 bases, with 21 bases between. Germline V CDR1 and CDR2: MDHEN, SYDVKM. This CDR3 is 16 amino acids long.

The chain couples TRBV30 to TRBJ1-2; weak D call: TRBD1 (5 bases). This CDR3 region has 11 residues. Trimming took 3 bases from V and 7 from J, leaving 9 bases between them. The germline CDR1 and CDR2 sequences are GTSNPN and SVGIG (reference sequence). The CDR3 sequence: CAWRQGLGYTF. CDR3 coding DNA: TGTGCCTGGAGGCAGGGTCTTGGCTACACCTTC.

The genes are TRBV13 and TRBJ2-7; 9 bases are a match to TRBD1. The germline CDR1 and CDR2 sequences are PRHDT and FYEKMQ (reference sequence). The junction had 6 bases not matched to a gene; V was cut back by 3 bases and J by 6 bases. CDR3 length: 14 residues. The CDR3 sequence: CASSFRATGGEQYF. The CDR3 DNA sequence: TGTGCCAGCAGCTTTAGGGCGACAGGGGGCGAGCAGTACTTC. Drawing the rest from reference TRBV13 and TRBJ2-7, the complete variable domain is AAGVIQSPRHLIKEKRETATLKCYPIPRHDTVYWYQQGPGQDPQFLISFYEKMQSDKGSIPDRFSAQQFSDYHSELNMSSLELGDSALYFCASSFRATGGEQYFGPGTRLTVT.

In this sample, this clone turned up a few times. This sequence joins TRBV6-6 and TRBJ1-3, with D perhaps matching TRBD1 (6 bases). Germline-derived CDR1 and CDR2 are MNHNY and SVGAGI (reference sequence). The V and J ends lost 6 bases and 3 bases respectively, with 12 bases between them. This CDR3 has 14 amino acids. The CDR3 is CASSEQGFGNTIYF. The CDR3 DNA sequence: TGTGCCAGCAGCGAACAGGGATTTGGAAACACCATATATTTT.

The chain has TRBV7-3 and TRBJ1-1; D not certain. V dropped 5 bases and J dropped 1 base, with 8 bases sitting between them. CDR3 length: 13 amino acids. Germline V gene data show CDR1 as SGHTA and CDR2 as FQGTGA. The CDR3 DNA reads TGTGCCAGCAGCGCCGCCGGGAACACTGAAGCTTTCTTT. This encodes CASSAAGNTEAFF.

This clone has only a few counts. The genes are TRBV27 and TRBJ2-7; unclear D gene. The CDR3 extends over 14 amino acids. Germline V CDR1 and CDR2: MNHEY, SMNVEV (reference sequence). V was shortened by 3 bases and J by 2 bases, with 11 bases between the two germline ends. The CDR3, as DNA: TGTGCCAGCAGTTTTACTGATCCTACCTACGAGCAGTACTTC. Translating gives CASSFTDPTYEQYF.

The chain uses TRBV28 and TRBJ2-1; 7 nucleotides match TRBD2. The CDR3 consists of 15 residues. V trimming: 6 bases; J trimming: 7 bases; junction bases outside the gene matches: 12. The germline gives CDR1 MDHEN, CDR2 SYDVKM. DNA of the CDR3: TGTGCCAGCAGGGACCCTGGGCGGGAGCGTAATGAGCAGTTCTTC. This encodes CASRDPGRERNEQFF.

The V and J genes are TRBV7-3 and TRBJ2-1; 8 nucleotides align to TRBD2. Germline-derived CDR1 and CDR2 are SGHTA and FQGTGA. CDR3 length equals 15 residues. V lost 3 bases and J lost 5; bases outside the gene matches: 6. The CDR3 is CASSFDGGGHNEQFF. In DNA, the CDR3 is TGTGCCAGCAGCTTTGACGGGGGGGGCCACAATGAGCAGTTCTTC.

V gene TRBV2 combines with J gene TRBJ1-2; the D gene is possibly TRBD1 (5 bases). V gave up 6 bases and J gave up 11 bases, with 13 bases separating them. This CDR3 spans 11 amino acids. CDR1 SNHLY and CDR2 FYNNEI come from the germline V gene. Here the CDR3 DNA reads TGTGCCAGCAGCTTGACCGGGGGTTACACCTTC. Encoded protein: CASSLTGGYTF.

The chain combines TRBV2 with TRBJ2-1, with D possibly matching TRBD1 (6 bases). CDR3 length: 15 residues. Germline CDR1 and CDR2: SNHLY and FYNNEI. V gave up 6 bases and J gave up 0 bases, with 12 bases separating them. Here the CDR3 reads CASRKTDSSYNEQFF. CDR3 bases: TGTGCCAGCAGGAAGACGGACAGCTCCTACAATGAGCAGTTCTTC.

The sample holds one count of this clone. The chain links TRBV10-1 to TRBJ2-1; TRBD2 agrees at 11 bases. This CDR3 is 14 amino acids long. The germline V gene encodes CDR1 WNHNN and CDR2 SYGVQD (reference sequence). V shed 5 bases, J shed 9 bases, and the junction held 6 bases outside the gene matches. The CDR3 loop is CASSISGGASEQFF. CDR3 DNA: TGCGCCAGCAGTATTAGCGGGGGGGCGTCTGAGCAGTTCTTC.

This chain links TRBV28 with TRBJ1-5; D unresolved. Germline V lookup: CDR1 MDHEN, CDR2 SYDVKM. The CDR3 is 13 residues long. The germline V and J ends were trimmed by 6 bases and 6 bases, with 12 bases remaining between them. CDR3 loop: CASRINPSQPQHF. The CDR3 DNA is TGTGCCAGCAGAATAAATCCCTCTCAGCCCCAGCATTTT. The full variable domain, its missing parts supplied by reference TRBV28 and TRBJ1-5, is DVKVTQSSRYLVKRTGEKVFLECVQDMDHENMFWYRQDPGLGLRLIYFSYDVKMKEKGDIPEGYSVSREKKERFSLILESASTNQTSMYLCASRINPSQPQHFGDGTRLSIL.

This clone was detected only once. The chain uses TRBV28 and TRBJ1-2; D remains ambiguous. This CDR3 spans 14 amino acids. Germline V gives CDR1 MDHEN, CDR2 SYDVKM. Trimming left V 6 bases short and J 5 bases short, with 16 bases between. CDR3 coding DNA: TGTGCCAGCAGGCCTCTGGGAGAGGCTTATGGCTACACCTTC. Protein: CASRPLGEAYGYTF.

CDR3 bases: TGTGCCAGCAGCTTAGAGTCGGGCTCTGGCGGGAGCTGGGGAGAGCAGTACTTC. Translated, it gives CASSLESGSGGSWGEQYF. The chain joins TRBV7-2 to TRBJ2-7; 7 bases map to TRBD2. Germline V lookup: CDR1 SGHTA, CDR2 FQGNSA. V was pared by 1 base and J by 7 bases, with 19 bases of the junction left unmatched. The CDR3 is 18 residues long.

This chain joins TRBV15 and TRBJ1-5; tentative D call: TRBD1 (5 bases). V was pared by 0 bases and J by 9 bases, with 15 bases between. CDR1 and CDR2 (germline): LNHNV, YYDKDF (reference sequence). The length of the CDR3 is 15 residues. CDR3 amino acids: CATSRDIEGATPQHF. In DNA form, the CDR3 reads TGTGCCACCAGCAGAGATATTGAAGGGGCTACGCCCCAGCATTTT.

In its sample, this clone was seen once. This chain links TRBV19 with TRBJ2-4, with D perhaps TRBD1 (6 bases). The CDR3 length is 14 residues. Trimming pared 3 bases from V and 7 bases from J, leaving 13 bases between. The V gene's germline CDR1 is LNHDA and CDR2 SQIVND (reference sequence). DNA for the CDR3: TGTGCCAGTAGTATTGGCCAGGGGTTGAACATTCAGTACTTC. This translates into CASSIGQGLNIQYF.

This clone has just a few counts. The J gene is TRBJ2-7, the V gene TRBV6-5; 7 bases match TRBD1. This CDR3 has 16 amino acids. V shed 0 bases and J 3 bases; nucleotides not matched to a gene: 8. Germline values: CDR1 MNHEY, CDR2 SVGAGI. CDR3: CASSYSGLGGFYEQYF. The CDR3 coding sequence is TGTGCCAGCAGTTACTCGGGTCTAGGGGGCTTCTACGAGCAGTACTTC.

The chain has TRBV30 and TRBJ2-7; 10 bases fit TRBD1. The CDR3 runs 14 residues. J gave up 2 bases and V 3 bases, and 4 bases lay outside the gene matches. Looked up from germline, CDR1 is GTSNPN and CDR2 is SVGIG (reference sequence). Here the CDR3 reads CAWSWGTGAYEQYF. CDR3 nucleotides: TGTGCCTGGAGCTGGGGGACAGGGGCCTACGAGCAGTACTTC. The full variable domain, its missing parts supplied by reference TRBV30 and TRBJ2-7, is SQTIHQWPATLVQPVGSPLSLECTVEGTSNPNLYWYRQAAGRGLQLLFYSVGIGQISSEVPQNLSASRPQDRQFILSSKKLLLSDSGFYLCAWSWGTGAYEQYFGPGTRLTVT.